The T cell receptor beta chain described here comes from a study of beta chain features in type 1 diabetes. Study-wide points: Possibly, sequencing cDNA over-represented cells that had high TCR expression levels. Naive, central memory and Treg TCRB repertoires seemed to resemble each other more closely in patients than they did in healthy donors. Across all four CD4+ subsets, people with type 1 diabetes showed modestly shorter TCRB CDR3s. Small HLA sub-analyses could not settle whether HLA shapes TCRB rearrangement.

This clone was detected a few times. What it binds is not known. Per the germline V gene, CDR1 is SGHRS and CDR2 is YFSETQ. The V and J ends lost 4 bases and 5 bases, in that order; junction bases with no gene match: 12. This CDR3 has 16 amino acids. The isolated RNA, all of it, was reverse transcribed, so expressed TCRB transcripts were what got sequenced. Repertoires were generated with immunoSEQ multiplex PCR, while TCRdb's copy carries only in-frame clones and drops some. The table records about 230,000 clones, roughly 17% of them present only once. Cell sorting via CD45RO/CCR7/CD25/CD127/CD95/CD27 was performed to obtain CD4+ naive, central memory, regulatory and stem cell-like memory cells.

The sequence was collected from a man aged 25-45 years with type 1 diabetes. The chain links TRBV5-1 to TRBJ2-3; 8 positions match TRBD1. Sequencing was done on a sample of naive CD4+ T cells from blood. CDR3 residues: CASSPISGGDGDTQYF. The CDR3 DNA reads TGCGCCAGCAGCCCGATTTCAGGGGGCGATGGAGATACGCAGTATTTT.